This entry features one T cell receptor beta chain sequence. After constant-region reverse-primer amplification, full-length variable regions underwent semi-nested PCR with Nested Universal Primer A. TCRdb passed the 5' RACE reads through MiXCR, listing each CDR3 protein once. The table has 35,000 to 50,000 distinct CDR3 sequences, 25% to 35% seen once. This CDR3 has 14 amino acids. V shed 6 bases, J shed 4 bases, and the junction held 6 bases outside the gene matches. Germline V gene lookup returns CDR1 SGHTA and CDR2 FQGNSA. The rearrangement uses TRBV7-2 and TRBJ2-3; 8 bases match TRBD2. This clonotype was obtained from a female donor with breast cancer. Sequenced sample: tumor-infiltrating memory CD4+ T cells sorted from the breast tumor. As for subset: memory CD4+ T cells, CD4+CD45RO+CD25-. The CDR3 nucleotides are TGTGCCAGCAGGGCGGGGGGCCGTGCAGATACGCAGTATTTT. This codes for CASRAGGRADTQYF. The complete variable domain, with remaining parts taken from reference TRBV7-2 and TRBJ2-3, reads GAGVSQSPSNKVTEKGKDVELRCDPISGHTALYWYRQSLGQGLEFLIYFQGNSAPDKSGLPSDRFSAERTGGSVSTLTIQRTQQEDSAVYLCASRAGGRADTQYFGPGTRLTVL.